This is a list of T cell receptor beta chains from one sample in a study of PD-L1 blockade in urothelial cancer. Clones were read by immunoSEQ multiplex PCR, and TCRdb kept only the in-frame ones, dropping some. The sample has 15,000 to 20,000 clones, approximately 90% seen once. The input for sequencing was PBMCs, taken around atezolizumab (anti-PD-L1) treatment. The source is a man between 65 and 85 years old with urothelial cancer. Both conserved end residues are part of each CDR3. The D gene is left open where the match is weak.

V gene: TRBV5-1
D gene: -
J gene: TRBJ1-2
CDR3 protein: CASSFGRVGGYTF
CDR3 DNA: TGCGCCAGCAGCTTCGGCAGGGTTGGTGGCTACACCTTC

V gene: TRBV7-8
D gene: -
J gene: TRBJ1-4
CDR3 protein: CASSLATGGSRFEKLFF
CDR3 DNA: TGTGCCAGCAGCTTAGCGACGGGAGGCTCCAGATTTGAAAAACTGTTTTTT

V gene: TRBV7-9
D gene: TRBD1
J gene: TRBJ1-5
CDR3 protein: CASSSTGNQPQHF
CDR3 DNA: TGTGCCAGCAGCTCGACAGGGAATCAGCCCCAGCATTTT

V gene: TRBV29-1
D gene: -
J gene: TRBJ2-3
CDR3 protein: CSVWPGLGTDTQYF
CDR3 DNA: TGCAGCGTTTGGCCGGGACTTGGCACAGATACGCAGTATTTT

V gene: TRBV19
D gene: -
J gene: TRBJ1-3
CDR3 protein: CASRLTERNTIYF
CDR3 DNA: TGTGCCAGTAGGTTGACAGAAAGAAACACCATATATTTT

V gene: TRBV5-1
D gene: TRBD2
J gene: TRBJ2-3
CDR3 protein: CASSGLAGVGTDTQYF
CDR3 DNA: TGCGCCAGCAGCGGCTTGGCGGGGGTGGGGACAGATACGCAGTATTTT

V gene: TRBV5-4
D gene: TRBD2
J gene: TRBJ2-3
CDR3 protein: CASSLSGGALTDTQYF
CDR3 DNA: TGTGCCAGCAGCTTGAGCGGGGGGGCCCTCACAGATACGCAGTATTTT

V gene: TRBV15
D gene: TRBD2
J gene: TRBJ2-5
CDR3 protein: CATSRDRAGVETQYF
CDR3 DNA: TGTGCCACCAGCAGAGATCGGGCGGGGGTGGAGACCCAGTACTTC

V gene: TRBV9
D gene: -
J gene: TRBJ2-5
CDR3 protein: CASSVGGGGLGETQYF
CDR3 DNA: TGTGCCAGCAGCGTAGGTGGGGGGGGCTTGGGGGAGACCCAGTACTTC

V gene: TRBV2
D gene: -
J gene: TRBJ1-2
CDR3 protein: CASRADTGRGFYGYTF
CDR3 DNA: TGTGCCAGCAGAGCAGACACAGGGCGCGGCTTCTATGGCTACACCTTC

V gene: TRBV7-2
D gene: -
J gene: TRBJ2-3
CDR3 protein: CASSSSIDTQYF
CDR3 DNA: TGTGCCAGCAGCTCGAGTATAGATACGCAGTATTTT

V gene: TRBV28
D gene: -
J gene: TRBJ2-7
CDR3 protein: CASRDSYSYEQYF
CDR3 DNA: TGTGCCAGCAGGGACTCCTACTCCTACGAGCAGTACTTC

V gene: TRBV28
D gene: -
J gene: TRBJ1-2
CDR3 protein: CASSLAGANYGYTF
CDR3 DNA: TGTGCCAGCAGTTTGGCTGGGGCTAATTATGGCTACACCTTC

V gene: TRBV5-1
D gene: -
J gene: TRBJ1-2
CDR3 protein: CASSLAGPRTDGYTF
CDR3 DNA: TGCGCCAGCAGCTTGGCTGGGCCTCGAACCGACGGCTACACCTTC

V gene: TRBV5-1
D gene: TRBD1
J gene: TRBJ1-1
CDR3 protein: CASAKRDSNTEAFF
CDR3 DNA: TGCGCCAGCGCCAAGAGGGACAGCAACACTGAAGCTTTCTTT

V gene: TRBV27
D gene: TRBD1
J gene: TRBJ1-2
CDR3 protein: CASRRDRGPLRVEAYGYTF
CDR3 DNA: TGTGCCAGCAGAAGGGACAGGGGGCCTCTCCGGGTGGAAGCGTATGGCTACACCTTC

V gene: TRBV2
D gene: TRBD2
J gene: TRBJ2-1
CDR3 protein: CASSGSGGGNEQFF
CDR3 DNA: TGTGCCAGCAGTGGTAGCGGCGGGGGCAATGAGCAGTTCTTC

V gene: TRBV6-1
D gene: -
J gene: TRBJ2-7
CDR3 protein: CASSEGTYDSYEQYF
CDR3 DNA: TGTGCCAGCAGTGAAGGGACATACGACTCCTACGAGCAGTACTTC

V gene: TRBV4-1
D gene: TRBD2
J gene: TRBJ2-2
CDR3 protein: CASSPPTGTSGGGAVFF
CDR3 DNA: TGCGCCAGCAGCCCCCCCACCGGGACTAGCGGGGGGGGTGCAGTGTTTTTT

V gene: TRBV5-8
D gene: TRBD2
J gene: TRBJ2-3
CDR3 protein: CASKRGSTDTQYF
CDR3 DNA: TGTGCCAGCAAGCGGGGAAGCACAGATACGCAGTATTTT

V gene: TRBV19
D gene: -
J gene: TRBJ1-1
CDR3 protein: CASMGTGWKAFF
CDR3 DNA: TGTGCCAGTATGGGTACAGGGTGGAAAGCTTTCTTT

V gene: TRBV19
D gene: TRBD2
J gene: TRBJ2-5
CDR3 protein: CASSIGGGAAETQYF
CDR3 DNA: TGTGCCAGTAGTATTGGCGGGGGGGCCGCAGAGACCCAGTACTTC